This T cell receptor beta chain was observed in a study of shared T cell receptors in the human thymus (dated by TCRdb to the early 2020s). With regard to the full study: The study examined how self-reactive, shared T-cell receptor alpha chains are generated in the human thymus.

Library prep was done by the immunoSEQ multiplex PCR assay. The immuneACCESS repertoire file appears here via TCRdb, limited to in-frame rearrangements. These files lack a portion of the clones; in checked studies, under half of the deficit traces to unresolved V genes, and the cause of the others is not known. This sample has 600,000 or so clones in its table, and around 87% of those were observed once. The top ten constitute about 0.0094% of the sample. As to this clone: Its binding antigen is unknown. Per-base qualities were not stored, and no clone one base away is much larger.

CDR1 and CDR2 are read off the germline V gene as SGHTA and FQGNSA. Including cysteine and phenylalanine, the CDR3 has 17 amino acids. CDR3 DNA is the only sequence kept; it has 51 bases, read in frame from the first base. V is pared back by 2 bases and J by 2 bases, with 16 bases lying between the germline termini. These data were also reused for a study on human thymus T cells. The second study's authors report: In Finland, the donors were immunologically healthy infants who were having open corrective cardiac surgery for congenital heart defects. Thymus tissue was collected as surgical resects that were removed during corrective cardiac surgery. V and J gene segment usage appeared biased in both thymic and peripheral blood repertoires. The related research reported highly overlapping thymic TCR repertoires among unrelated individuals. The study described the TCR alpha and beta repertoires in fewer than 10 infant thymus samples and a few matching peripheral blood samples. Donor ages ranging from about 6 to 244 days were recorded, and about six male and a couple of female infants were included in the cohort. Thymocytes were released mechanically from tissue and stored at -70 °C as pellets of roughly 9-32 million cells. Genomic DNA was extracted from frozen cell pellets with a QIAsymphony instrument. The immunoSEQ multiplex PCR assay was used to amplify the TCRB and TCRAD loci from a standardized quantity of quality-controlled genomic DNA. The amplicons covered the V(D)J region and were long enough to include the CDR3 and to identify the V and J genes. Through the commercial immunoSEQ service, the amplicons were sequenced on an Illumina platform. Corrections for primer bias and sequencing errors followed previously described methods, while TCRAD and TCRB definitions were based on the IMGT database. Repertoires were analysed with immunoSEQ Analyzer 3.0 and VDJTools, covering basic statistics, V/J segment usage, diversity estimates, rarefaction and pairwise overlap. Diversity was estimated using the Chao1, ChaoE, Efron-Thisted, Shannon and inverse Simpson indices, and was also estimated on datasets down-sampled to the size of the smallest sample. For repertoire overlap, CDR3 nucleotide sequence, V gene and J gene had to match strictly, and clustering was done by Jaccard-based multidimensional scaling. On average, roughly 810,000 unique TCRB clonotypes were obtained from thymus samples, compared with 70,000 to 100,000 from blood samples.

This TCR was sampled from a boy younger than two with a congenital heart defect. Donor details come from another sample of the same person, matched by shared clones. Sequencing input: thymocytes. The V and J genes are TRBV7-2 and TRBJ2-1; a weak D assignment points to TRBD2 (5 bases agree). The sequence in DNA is TGTGCCAGCAGCTTACTACGGGATCCTCCGACCTACAATGAGCAGTTCTTC. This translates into CASSLLRDPPTYNEQFF. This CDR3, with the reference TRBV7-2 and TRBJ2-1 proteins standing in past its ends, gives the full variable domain GAGVSQSPSNKVTEKGKDVELRCDPISGHTALYWYRQSLGQGLEFLIYFQGNSAPDKSGLPSDRFSAERTGGSVSTLTIQRTQQEDSAVYLCASSLLRDPPTYNEQFFGPGTRLTVL.